A selection of T cell receptor beta chains follows, all from one sample in a study of shared clonotypes between healthy human individuals. Clones were read by immunoSEQ multiplex PCR, and TCRdb kept only the in-frame ones, dropping some. Counted here are around 1.1 million clones, approximately 80% occurring once; the ten biggest clones make up 0.89%. The specimen sequenced was memory CD4+ T cells from PBMCs. The receptors originated from a man in his late teens or twenties in good health. Some clones in this sample may be carry-over from other donors' samples. Both conserved end residues are part of each CDR3. The D gene is left open where the match is weak. Clone size is stated in some rows and not others, as once, few, many or a class when expanded.

v_call	d_call	j_call	clone_size	cdr3_nt	cdr3_aa
TRBV5-6	NA	TRBJ2-5	NA	TGTGCCAGCAGCTTGGGGGGTGAGGGGACCCAGTACTTC	CASSLGGEGTQYF
TRBV20-1	NA	TRBJ2-5	NA	TGCAGTGCCACGGGGGAAGAGACCCAGTACTTC	CSATGEETQYF
TRBV6-4	NA	TRBJ2-1	many	TGTGCCAGCTCGAGGTTGCAGGGGACTTCCTACAATGAGCAGTTCTTC	CASSRLQGTSYNEQFF
TRBV7-9	TRBD1	TRBJ2-2	NA	TGTGCCAGCAGCTACGGATCGACAGGGTATCCCGGGGAGCTGTTTTTT	CASSYGSTGYPGELFF
TRBV19	TRBD1	TRBJ1-5	NA	TGTGCCAGTAGTACCAGGGGGACGGGAGGACAGCCCCAGCATTTT	CASSTRGTGGQPQHF
TRBV7-3	TRBD2	TRBJ2-3	NA	TGTGCCAGCAGCAGTAGCGGGAGGGCCCCCTGGGAGAGCACAGATACGCAGTATTTT	CASSSSGRAPWESTDTQYF
TRBV7-3	NA	TRBJ2-7	NA	TGTGCCAGCAGCCTAGGGCGGGGCTTCGCCTACGAGCAGTACTTC	CASSLGRGFAYEQYF
TRBV28	NA	TRBJ1-2	NA	TGTGCCAGCGGAGAAACAGGCCATGGCTACACCTTC	CASGETGHGYTF
TRBV4-1	TRBD1	TRBJ2-1	NA	TGCGCCAGCAGCCCCGGCTGGACAGGGGGAAACTACAATGAGCAGTTCTTC	CASSPGWTGGNYNEQFF
TRBV7-2	NA	TRBJ1-2	NA	TGTGCCAGCAGCTTAGGGGGACATATTTATGGCTACACCTTC	CASSLGGHIYGYTF
TRBV28	NA	TRBJ2-7	NA	TGTGCCAGCCGCGGACCTGCCCCCTACGAGCAGTACTTC	CASRGPAPYEQYF
TRBV9	NA	TRBJ2-4	NA	TGTGCCAGCAGCGTAGCGGGGTCATCAAAAGGGGACATTCAGTACTTC	CASSVAGSSKGDIQYF
TRBV15	NA	TRBJ2-1	NA	TGTGCCACCAGCAGGGGGGGACAGTACAATGAGCAGTTCTTC	CATSRGGQYNEQFF
TRBV28	NA	TRBJ2-5	NA	TGTGCCAGCAGGCGGAACCAAGAGACCCAGTACTTC	CASRRNQETQYF
TRBV12-2	NA	TRBJ2-5	NA	TGTGCAAGTCGCCACCCCGGGACTAGCGGGGACATAGACCAAGAGACCCAGTACTTC	CASRHPGTSGDIDQETQYF
TRBV27	NA	TRBJ1-4	NA	TGTGCCAGCAGTTTGGGTCAGGCGACGACTGCAACTAATGAAAAACTGTTTTTT	CASSLGQATTATNEKLFF
TRBV6-4	NA	TRBJ2-6	NA	TGTGCCAGCAGTAGGCAGGGTGGTTCTGGGGCCAACGTCCTGACTTTC	CASSRQGGSGANVLTF
TRBV5-8	TRBD2	TRBJ2-1	NA	TGTGCCAGCAGCGTGAAGGCTAGCGGGACTTCCTACAATGAGCAGTTCTTC	CASSVKASGTSYNEQFF
TRBV7-3	TRBD1	TRBJ2-1	NA	TGTGCCAGCAGCAACCGGGACAGCCTATACAATGAGCAGTTCTTC	CASSNRDSLYNEQFF
TRBV20-1	NA	TRBJ1-5	few	TGCAGTGCAGGGAGCAGTCAGCCCCAGCATTTT	CSAGSSQPQHF
TRBV6-6	NA	TRBJ1-4	NA	TGTGCCAGCAGTAAAGGGACGCCTGCAACTAATGAAAAACTGTTTTTT	CASSKGTPATNEKLFF
TRBV9	TRBD2	TRBJ2-7	NA	TGTGCCAGCAGCGTATCAGCCCTAGCGGGTGTCTCCTACGAGCAGTACTTC	CASSVSALAGVSYEQYF
TRBV7-3	NA	TRBJ1-1	NA	TGTGCCAGCAGCCGGGGGATGGGGAACACTGAAGCTTTCTTT	CASSRGMGNTEAFF
TRBV19	TRBD1	TRBJ2-7	NA	TGTGCCAGTAGTTCTACAGGGGGTTACGAGCAGTACTTC	CASSSTGGYEQYF
TRBV10-3	NA	TRBJ1-4	NA	TGTGCCATCAGTGAAATGACAGCCTTTACAACTAATGAAAAACTGTTTTTT	CAISEMTAFTTNEKLFF
TRBV2	NA	TRBJ2-5	NA	TGTGCCAGCAGACAGGTGCAAGAGACCCAGTACTTC	CASRQVQETQYF
TRBV28	TRBD2	TRBJ2-7	once	TGTGCCAGCAAGGGTCCGGGACTAGCCTCCTACGAGCAGTACTTC	CASKGPGLASYEQYF
TRBV13	NA	TRBJ2-1	NA	TGTGCCAGCAGCTTAACCGGGAGCAATGAGCAGTTCTTC	CASSLTGSNEQFF
TRBV7-2	NA	TRBJ1-5	NA	TGTGCCAGCAGCTTAGGGTCACCAGGGCTTGGGCAGCCCCAGCATTTT	CASSLGSPGLGQPQHF